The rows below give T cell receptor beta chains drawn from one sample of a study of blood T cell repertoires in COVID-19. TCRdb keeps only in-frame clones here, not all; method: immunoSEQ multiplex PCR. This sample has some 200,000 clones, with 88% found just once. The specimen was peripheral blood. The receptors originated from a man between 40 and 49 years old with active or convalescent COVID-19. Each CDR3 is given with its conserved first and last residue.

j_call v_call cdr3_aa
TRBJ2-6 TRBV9 CASSVDGGYRGPNSGANVLTF
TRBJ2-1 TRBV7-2 CASSSPGLTANEQFF
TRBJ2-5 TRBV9 CASSVATGGSGETQYF
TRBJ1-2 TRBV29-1 CSVRMSGEDNYGYTF
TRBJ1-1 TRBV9 CASSDGGNTEAFF
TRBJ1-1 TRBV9 CASSVVILPGAEAFF
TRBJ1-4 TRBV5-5 CASSSATGTESEKLFF
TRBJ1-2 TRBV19 CASMDRAYGYTF
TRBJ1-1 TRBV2 CASRVTSTEAFF
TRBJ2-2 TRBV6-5 CATSWTGGGTGELFF
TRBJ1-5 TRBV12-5 CASDEGRGGQPQHF
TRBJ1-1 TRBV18 CASSPSGGGEAFF
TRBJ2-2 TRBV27 CASSLQVPRAGELFF
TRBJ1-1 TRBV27 CANLDTEAFF
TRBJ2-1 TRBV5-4 CASSLAGRNEQFF
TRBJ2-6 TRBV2 CASSGDRISGANVLTF
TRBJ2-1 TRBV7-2 CASSLVWDSYNEQFF
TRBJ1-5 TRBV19 CASRRQGNQPQHF
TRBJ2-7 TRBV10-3 CAISESAEQYF
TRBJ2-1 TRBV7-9 CASSEETSGRPGEQFF
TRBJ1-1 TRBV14 CASSQESFRNTEAFF
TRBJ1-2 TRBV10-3 CAISEVTGVFYGYTF
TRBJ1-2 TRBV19 CASSILGQGARGYTF
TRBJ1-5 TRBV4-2 CASSQFSTGNQPQHF
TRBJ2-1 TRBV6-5 CASSLQGASHEQFF
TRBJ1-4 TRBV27 CASSTRQGGEKLFF
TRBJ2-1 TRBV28 CASTGIIHEQFF
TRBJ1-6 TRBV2 CASCRQGTNSPLHF
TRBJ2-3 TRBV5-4 CASSLAGLDTQYF
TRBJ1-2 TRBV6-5 CATGGGRGYYGYTF
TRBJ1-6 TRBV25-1 CASSAAGDSPLHF
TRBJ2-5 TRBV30 CAWTRWTGNQETQYF
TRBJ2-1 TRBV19 CASSAFPSGRHNEQFF
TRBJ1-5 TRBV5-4 CASSLEAGSNQPQHF
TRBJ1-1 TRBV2 CASSNTYPGNTEAFF
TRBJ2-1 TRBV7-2 CASSLRGNEQFF
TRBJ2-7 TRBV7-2 CASSFGRVAYEQYF
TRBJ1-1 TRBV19 CASRYTLNTEAFF
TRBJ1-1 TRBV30 CAWSVPPERVSEAFF
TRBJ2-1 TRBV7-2 CASSFPSSWVEQFF
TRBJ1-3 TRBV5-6 CASSLGRGGSSGNTIYF
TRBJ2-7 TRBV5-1 CASSLDLGQGNYEQYF
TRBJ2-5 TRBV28 CASKIMPRPETQYF
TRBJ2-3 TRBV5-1 CASSLGRSGKTSTDTQYF
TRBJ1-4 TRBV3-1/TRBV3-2 CASSQDPSSAREKLFF
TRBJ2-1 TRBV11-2 CASTLSGEGRLNEQFF
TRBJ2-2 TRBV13 CASSPSRGQNTGELFF
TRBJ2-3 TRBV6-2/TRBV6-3 CASSYSGLAGGRDTQYF
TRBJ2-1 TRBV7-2 CASSFKKPGLATNEQFF
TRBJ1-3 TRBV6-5 CASSYGTGGNTIYF
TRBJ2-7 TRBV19 CATRQGGTSYEQYF
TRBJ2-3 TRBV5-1 CASSSRQGGGTDTQYF
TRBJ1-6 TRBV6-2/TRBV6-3 CASSLTGGYNSPLHF
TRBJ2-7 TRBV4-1 CASRATGAGEQYF
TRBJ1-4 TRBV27 CASSLYRTAGEKLFF
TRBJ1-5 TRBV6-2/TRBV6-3 CASSRTDGVGQPQHF
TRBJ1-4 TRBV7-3 CASSLKSQQGLMDEKLFF
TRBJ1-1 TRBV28 CASSPEVGSNTEAFF